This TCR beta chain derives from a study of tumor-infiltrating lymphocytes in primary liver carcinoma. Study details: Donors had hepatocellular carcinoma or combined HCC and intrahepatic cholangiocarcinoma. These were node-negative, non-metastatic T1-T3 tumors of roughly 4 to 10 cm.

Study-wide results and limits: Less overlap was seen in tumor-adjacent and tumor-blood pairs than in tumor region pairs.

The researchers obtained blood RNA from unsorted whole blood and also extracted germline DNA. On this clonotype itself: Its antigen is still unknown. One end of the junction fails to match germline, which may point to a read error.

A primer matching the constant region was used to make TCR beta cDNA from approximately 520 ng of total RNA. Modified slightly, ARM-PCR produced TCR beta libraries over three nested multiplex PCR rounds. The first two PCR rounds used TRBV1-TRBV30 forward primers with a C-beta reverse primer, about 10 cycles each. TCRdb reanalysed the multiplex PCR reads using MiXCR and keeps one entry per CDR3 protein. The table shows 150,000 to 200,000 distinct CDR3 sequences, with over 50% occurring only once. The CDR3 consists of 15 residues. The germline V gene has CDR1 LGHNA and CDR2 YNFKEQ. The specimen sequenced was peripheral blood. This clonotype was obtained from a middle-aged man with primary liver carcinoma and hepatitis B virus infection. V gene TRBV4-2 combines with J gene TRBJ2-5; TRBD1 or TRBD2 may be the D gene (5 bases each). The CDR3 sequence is CASSQEWPLQGTPYF. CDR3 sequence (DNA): TGTGCCAGCAGCCAAGAGTGGCCACTTCAAGGGACCCCGTACTTC.